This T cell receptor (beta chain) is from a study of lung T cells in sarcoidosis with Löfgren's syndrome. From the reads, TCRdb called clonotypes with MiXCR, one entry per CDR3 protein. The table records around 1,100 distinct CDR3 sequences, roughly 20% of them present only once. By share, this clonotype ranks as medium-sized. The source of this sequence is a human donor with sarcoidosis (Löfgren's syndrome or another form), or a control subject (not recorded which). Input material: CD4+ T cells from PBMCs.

CDR3 coding DNA: TGTGCCAGCAGCCGAACTAGTGTCAATGAGCAGTTCTTC. This sequence encodes CASSRTSVNEQFF. This rearrangement joins TRBV7-3 to TRBJ2-1, with D tentatively TRBD2 (5 bases). V lost 5 bases to trimming and J lost 6 bases, with 11 bases between them. Germline V lookup: CDR1 SGHTA, CDR2 FQGTGA. This CDR3 has 13 residues.